These 18 T cell receptor beta chains originate from one sample sequenced in a study of blood T cell repertoires in COVID-19. Sequencing was performed with immunoSEQ multiplex PCR; in TCRdb, only in-frame clones are kept and a portion is missing. The table has approximately 89,000 clones, about 85% seen once. Sequenced sample: peripheral blood. The receptor set was obtained from a woman aged 70-85 years with acute or convalescent COVID-19.

This clone was detected once. The chain recombines TRBV6-2 or TRBV6-3 with TRBJ2-3; 13 bases fit TRBD2. V trimming: 2 bases; J trimming: 6 bases; junction bases outside the gene matches: 11. The germline gives CDR1 MNHEY, CDR2 SVGEGT. The CDR3 covers 18 residues. The CDR3 sequence: CASSYGRTSGSLSDTQYF. The DNA for the CDR3 is TGTGCCAGCAGTTACGGGAGGACTAGCGGGAGTTTGAGCGATACGCAGTATTTT.

This chain joins TRBV6-4 and TRBJ2-1; 10 bases line up with TRBD2. After removal of 3 bases from V and 1 base from J, the junction contained 0 bases not matched to a gene. The germline V gene has CDR1 MRHNA and CDR2 SNTAGT. This CDR3 has 15 amino acids. The CDR3 nucleotides are TGTGCCAGCAGTGAAGCGGGAGGGTCCTACAATGAGCAGTTCTTC. This sequence encodes CASSEAGGSYNEQFF.

The rearrangement uses TRBV25-1 and TRBJ1-3, with a possible D match to TRBD1 (6 bases). The V gene lost 4 bases and the J gene lost 4 bases, with 8 bases spanning the gap. CDR1 is MGHDK and CDR2 is SYGVNS in the germline V gene. This CDR3 contains 13 residues. The CDR3 region is CASSVTGGNTIYF. CDR3 DNA: TGTGCCAGCAGTGTAACAGGGGGAAACACCATATATTTT.

The rearrangement joins TRBV19 to TRBJ2-1, with 16 bases fitting TRBD2. CDR1 is LNHDA and CDR2 is SQIVND in the germline V gene (reference sequence). This CDR3 comprises 18 residues. Trimming at V came to 2 bases and at J to 15 bases, leaving 16 bases not matched to a gene. CDR3 in DNA: TGTGCCAGTAGTATAAGGGATATGGGACTAGCGGGAGGGTTGATATTGTTCTTC. This translates into CASSIRDMGLAGGLILFF.

This chain uses TRBV19 with TRBJ1-4, with TRBD1 identical over 8 bases. Germline assignment: CDR1 LNHDA and CDR2 SQIVND (reference sequence). The CDR3 has 15 amino acids. V shed 4 bases and J 8 bases; nucleotides not matched to a gene: 9. Written as DNA, the CDR3 is TGTGCCAGTAGTAGAGACAGGGGCCAGAGGGAAAAACTGTTTTTT. It is translated as CASSRDRGQREKLFF. Full variable domain (remainder filled in from reference TRBV19 and TRBJ1-4): DGGITQSPKYLFRKEGQNVTLSCEQNLNHDAMYWYRQDPGQGLRLIYYSQIVNDFQKGDIAEGYSVSREKKESFPLTVTSAQKNPTAFYLCASSRDRGQREKLFFGSGTQLSVL.

V gene TRBV4-1 combines with J gene TRBJ1-2; D remains ambiguous. Between the trimmed V and J ends, which lost 0 bases and 0 bases, there was a span of 8 bases. Germline values: CDR1 MGHRA, CDR2 YSYEKL. This CDR3 spans 15 amino acids. CDR3 protein: CASSQDRGANYGYTF. CDR3 in DNA: TGCGCCAGCAGCCAAGATCGGGGTGCTAACTATGGCTACACCTTC.

The V and J genes are TRBV5-1 and TRBJ1-1; 11 bases match TRBD1. J lost 8 bases, V lost 0 bases, and 6 bases had no gene match. Per the germline V gene, CDR1 is SGHRS and CDR2 is YFSETQ. The CDR3 is made up of 15 amino acids. CDR3 nucleotides: TGCGCCAGCAGCTTGGCTGTAGGACAGGGGGCCGAAGCTTTCTTT. It is translated as CASSLAVGQGAEAFF.

The sample holds one count of this clone. This chain joins TRBV5-1 and TRBJ2-6; D possibly corresponds to TRBD1 (6 bases). Germline assignment: CDR1 SGHRS and CDR2 YFSETQ. This CDR3 region has 16 residues. Trimming stripped 3 bases from V and 0 bases from J, with 10 bases between. The CDR3 DNA follows: TGCGCCAGCAGCTCGAACAGGGCCTCTGGGGCCAACGTCCTGACTTTC. Protein: CASSSNRASGANVLTF.

The chain couples TRBV6-5 to TRBJ1-6; TRBD1 aligns across 7 bases. CDR1 is MNHEY and CDR2 is SVGAGI in the germline V gene. J was trimmed by 2 bases and V by 0 bases; bases with no gene match: 1. The CDR3 has 16 amino acids. CDR3 nucleotide sequence: TGTGCCAGCAGTTACTCGACAGGGCCCTATAATTCACCCCTCCACTTT. Amino acid sequence: CASSYSTGPYNSPLHF.

The chain joins TRBV10-2 to TRBJ2-1; 8 positions agree with TRBD2. The length of the CDR3 is 15 residues. J lost 5 bases, V lost 4 bases, and 7 bases had no gene match. Germline V gene sequence: CDR1 WSHSY, CDR2 SAAADI. CDR3 loop: CASSAGGPVNNEQFF. DNA for the CDR3: TGCGCCAGCAGTGCGGGGGGGCCGGTTAACAATGAGCAGTTCTTC.

The rearrangement joins TRBV4-1 to TRBJ1-2, with 8 bases identical to TRBD1. This CDR3 spans 15 amino acids. The germline gives CDR1 MGHRA, CDR2 YSYEKL. V lost 0 bases and J lost 8; bases outside the gene matches: 8. CDR3 DNA: TGCGCCAGCAGCCAAGATGGCGAGGACAGGGTCGGCTACACCTTC. This encodes CASSQDGEDRVGYTF.

Concerning this clone itself: No DNA is shown, since the ends of the CDR3 on it are uncertain; the CDR3 is the one TCRdb lists. The chain uses TRBV6-6 and TRBJ2-5; the table's D call, TRBD1, was not checked against the DNA. The CDR3 spans 16 residues, counting both ends. Germline V gives CDR1 MNHNY, CDR2 SVGAGI (reference sequence). The CDR3 protein is CASSSAPGQGVETQYF.

This chain joins TRBV11-3 and TRBJ2-1; the match to TRBD2 covers 7 bases. The V segment lost 3 bases and the J segment 9 bases; nucleotides outside the gene matches: 17. The germline V gene encodes CDR1 SGHNT and CDR2 YENEEA. The CDR3 has 17 residues. CDR3 DNA: TGTGCCAGCAGCTTGAAGGGCCCTAGCGGAGGGCGGACTGAGCAGTTCTTC. Its translation is CASSLKGPSGGRTEQFF.

This clone has more than one count but fewer than ten. This chain joins TRBV7-8 and TRBJ2-1; the match to TRBD2 covers 8 bases. CDR1 and CDR2 from the germline V gene are SGHVS and FQNEAQ. The CDR3 has 14 residues. The V gene end was trimmed by 8 bases and the J gene end by 1 base; junction bases not matched to a gene: 4. DNA for the CDR3: TGTGCCAGCTCGGCGGGAGGATCCTACAATGAGCAGTTCTTC. Its translation: CASSAGGSYNEQFF.

V and J are TRBV4-1 and TRBJ1-2, with D maybe TRBD1 (5 bases). The CDR3 loop spans 14 amino acids. CDR1 MGHRA and CDR2 YSYEKL come from the germline V gene. The ends were cut back, 2 bases at V and 4 bases at J, with 11 bases in the middle. CDR3 sequence (DNA): TGCGCCAGCAGCCAACAAGGTAGGGGCTATGGCTACACCTTC. It codes for CASSQQGRGYGYTF.

The gene calls are TRBV19 and TRBJ2-1; 12 bases fit TRBD2. Germline V gene sequence: CDR1 LNHDA, CDR2 SQIVND (reference sequence). With 4 bases clipped from V and 0 bases from J, the junction kept 4 bases outside the gene matches. This CDR3 is 17 amino acids long. The CDR3 loop is CASSKGLAGSSYNEQFF. DNA for the CDR3: TGTGCCAGTAGTAAAGGACTAGCGGGGAGCTCCTACAATGAGCAGTTCTTC.

This chain connects TRBV10-3 to TRBJ2-7; tentative D call: TRBD1 (6 bases). V lost 6 bases and J 3 bases, leaving 12 bases between the germline ends. The CDR3 is 13 amino acids. Per germline, CDR1 ENHRY and CDR2 SYGVKD. The CDR3 loop is CAIRAGAGYEQYV. CDR3 DNA sequence: TGTGCCATCAGGGCAGGGGCGGGCTACGAGCAGTACGTC.

The chain combines TRBV5-6 with TRBJ1-2; D call uncertain. CDR1 and CDR2 (germline): SGHDT, YYEEEE. The CDR3 runs to 13 residues. V lost 7 bases to trimming and J lost 1 base, with 11 bases between them. The CDR3 loop reads CASAVGYNYGYTF. CDR3 nucleotides: TGTGCCAGCGCCGTCGGTTATAACTATGGCTACACCTTC.